One and the same sample provided the 11 T cell receptor beta chains below, sequenced in a study of beta chain features in type 1 diabetes. The isolated RNA, all of it, was reverse transcribed, so expressed TCRB transcripts were what got sequenced. Profiled with immunoSEQ multiplex PCR; TCRdb holds only in-frame clones, not every one. The data contain 120,000 to 150,000 clones, about 7.1% of them seen just once; the ten biggest clones take up about 1.4%. The sequenced material came from central memory CD4+ T cells from blood. The receptors shown here come from a woman aged 30 to 39 in good health.

This clone was found many times. V and J are TRBV25-1 and TRBJ2-7; the D gene is possibly TRBD1 (5 bases). CDR3 length: 14 amino acids. Trimming took off 1 base at V and 6 bases at J, with 13 bases between the two ends. Per germline, CDR1 MGHDK and CDR2 SYGVNS. The CDR3 DNA reads TGTGCCAGCAGTGAATCCTACAGGTCCATCGAGCAGTACTTC. Protein: CASSESYRSIEQYF.

The table lists this clone with a few counts. The chain combines TRBV7-2 with TRBJ1-1; 8 nucleotides agree with TRBD1. The junction had 4 bases not matched to a gene; V was cut back by 1 base and J by 6 bases. Germline V gene lookup returns CDR1 SGHTA and CDR2 FQGNSA. The CDR3 is 14 amino acids. For the CDR3, the DNA is TGTGCCAGCAGCTTAGTACAGGGGGTACCTGAAGCTTTCTTT. This gives the protein CASSLVQGVPEAFF.

This clone came up a few times. CDR3 protein: CAIRNRDNPMNTEAFF. In DNA form, the CDR3 reads TGTGCCATCAGGAACCGAGATAACCCAATGAACACTGAAGCTTTCTTT. The chain has TRBV10-3 and TRBJ1-1; D is undetermined. Germline assignment: CDR1 ENHRY and CDR2 SYGVKD. This CDR3 comprises 16 residues. V lost 6 bases and J lost 0, with 17 bases in between.

This clone was seen a few times. This sequence joins TRBV13 and TRBJ2-1; TRBD2 matches at 9 bases. V was clipped by 5 bases and J by 2 bases; unmatched bases: 4. The CDR3 loop spans 15 amino acids. The V gene's germline CDR1 is PRHDT and CDR2 FYEKMQ (reference sequence). CDR3 region: CASSLRTSAYNEQFF. DNA for the CDR3: TGTGCCAGCAGCCTACGGACTAGCGCCTACAATGAGCAGTTCTTC.

This clone was seen only a few times. The V gene is TRBV16, the J gene TRBJ2-2; perhaps TRBD2 as D (6 bases). Germline values: CDR1 KGHSY, CDR2 FQNENV. The V end was cut by 1 base, the J end by 5 bases, with 14 bases between. CDR3 length: 16 amino acids. The CDR3 loop reads CASSQFGVAATGELFF. The DNA for the CDR3 is TGTGCCAGCAGCCAATTTGGGGTAGCGGCAACCGGGGAGCTGTTTTTT.

The chain recombines TRBV7-2 with TRBJ2-5, with 7 bases identical to TRBD1. Trimming removed 5 bases from V and 2 bases from J; junction bases left unmatched: 8. There are 15 residues in the CDR3. CDR1 and CDR2 (germline): SGHTA, FQGNSA. CDR3 region: CASSPPTGWQETQYF. CDR3 coding DNA: TGTGCCAGCAGCCCCCCGACAGGGTGGCAAGAGACCCAGTACTTC.

J is TRBJ2-3 and V is TRBV7-2; 8 nucleotides line up with TRBD1. The CDR3 extends over 15 amino acids. V was clipped by 3 bases and J by 0 bases; unmatched bases: 2. CDR1 SGHTA and CDR2 FQGNSA come from the germline V gene. The DNA of the CDR3 is TGTGCCAGCAGCTTGGGGACAGGAAGCACAGATACGCAGTATTTT. Its translation: CASSLGTGSTDTQYF.

The sample holds a few counts of this clone. The V and J genes are TRBV28 and TRBJ1-4, with D maybe TRBD1 (6 bases). The germline V gene has CDR1 MDHEN and CDR2 SYDVKM. This CDR3 comprises 12 residues. CDR3 amino acids: CVIRGYNEKLFF. The DNA of the CDR3 is TGTGTCATAAGGGGGTATAATGAAAAACTGTTTTTT.

This clone was observed a few times. V usage is TRBV4-1 and J usage is TRBJ1-3; 8 bases are a match to TRBD1. There are 17 residues in the CDR3. With V trimmed by 1 base and J by 2 bases, 7 bases remained unmatched. The germline gives CDR1 MGHRA, CDR2 YSYEKL. Here the CDR3 reads CASSQASGTGTGNTIYF. CDR3 coding DNA: TGCGCCAGCAGCCAAGCCTCCGGGACAGGTACTGGAAACACCATATATTTT.

CDR3: CASSPRDRGANQPQHF. CDR3 coding DNA: TGTGCCAGCAGTCCAAGGGACAGGGGGGCCAATCAGCCCCAGCATTTT. The chain links TRBV27 to TRBJ1-5, with TRBD1 matching 11 bases. The germline gives CDR1 MNHEY, CDR2 SMNVEV (reference sequence). This CDR3 has 16 residues. J gave up 3 bases and V 5 bases, and 6 bases lay outside the gene matches.

This clone was detected only a few times. V usage is TRBV4-1 and J usage is TRBJ1-5; 9 bases fit TRBD1. Germline trimming cut 7 bases from V and 4 bases from J; bases unmatched to any gene: 5. The CDR3 contains 14 residues. The germline V gene encodes CDR1 MGHRA and CDR2 YSYEKL. As DNA, the CDR3 is TGCGCCAGCAATACCGGGACAGGGAATCAGCCCCAGCATTTT. Amino acid sequence: CASNTGTGNQPQHF.